Below are 9 T cell receptor beta chains sequenced from a single sample in a study of blood T cell repertoires in COVID-19. Data came from immunoSEQ multiplex PCR; TCRdb stores just in-frame clones and leaves some out. The profile shows about 130,000 clones, 75% to 85% of them singletons. Input material: peripheral blood. The receptors were sampled from a woman in her forties or fifties with acute or convalescent COVID-19.

The CDR3 loop reads CASSLAGTGGEKLFF. The CDR3 coding sequence is TGCGCCAGCAGCTTGGCAGGGACAGGGGGTGAAAAACTGTTTTTT. The chain combines TRBV5-1 with TRBJ1-4; 11 bases match TRBD1. This CDR3 spans 15 amino acids. The germline gives CDR1 SGHRS, CDR2 YFSETQ. The trim removed 0 bases at V and 7 bases at J, leaving 2 bases unmatched. Looking up the rest from reference TRBV5-1 and TRBJ1-4 gives the full variable domain: KAGVTQTPRYLIKTRGQQVTLSCSPISGHRSVSWYQQTPGQGLQFLFEYFSETQRNKGNFPGRFSGRQFSNSRSEMNVSTLELGDSALYLCASSLAGTGGEKLFFGSGTQLSVL.

This clone was detected a few times. V is TRBV3-1 (or the pseudogene TRBV3-2) and J is TRBJ1-1, with unresolved D. Trimming left V 1 base short and J 11 bases short, with 11 bases between. The germline V gene has CDR1 LGHDT and CDR2 YNNKEL (reference sequence). CDR3 length: 12 amino acids. As DNA, the CDR3 is TGTGCCAGCAGCCAAGTTGAAGGAGTGGCTTTCTTT. This gives the protein CASSQVEGVAFF.

The chain recombines TRBV7-2 with TRBJ2-4, with a possible D match to TRBD2 (5 bases). V lost 5 bases and J 0 bases, leaving 8 bases between the germline ends. In germline, CDR1 is SGHTA, CDR2 FQGNSA. The CDR3 has 14 amino acids. DNA of the CDR3: TGTGCCAGCAGCCTCGGACTAGCCAAAAACATTCAGTACTTC. It codes for CASSLGLAKNIQYF.

This clone was detected only once. The V and J genes are TRBV29-1 and TRBJ1-3; D not resolved. CDR3 length: 13 residues. Per germline, CDR1 SQVTM and CDR2 ANQGSEA. Trimming removed 3 bases from V and 0 bases from J, with 6 bases in between. CDR3 in DNA: TGCAGCGTTGATGAGAACTCTGGAAACACCATATATTTT. Its protein product is CSVDENSGNTIYF.

The chain joins TRBV6-5 to TRBJ1-1; no firm D call. Trimming removed 0 bases from V and 1 base from J, with 12 bases in between. CDR3 length: 16 amino acids. Germline-derived CDR1 and CDR2 are MNHEY and SVGAGI. Here the CDR3 DNA reads TGTGCCAGCAGTTACTCGGGCATCGCTGGGAACACTGAAGCTTTCTTT. Translation gives CASSYSGIAGNTEAFF.

The rearrangement links TRBV28 to TRBJ2-3; TRBD2 might be the D (5 bases). This CDR3 region has 14 residues. V was clipped by 1 base and J by 0 bases, with 5 bases between them. Germline V gene data show CDR1 as MDHEN and CDR2 as SYDVKM. CDR3 loop: CASSLSGSTDTQYF. CDR3 nucleotides: TGTGCCAGCAGTTTATCGGGAAGCACAGATACGCAGTATTTT. Combining the CDR3 with reference TRBV28 and TRBJ2-3 gives the whole variable domain DVKVTQSSRYLVKRTGEKVFLECVQDMDHENMFWYRQDPGLGLRLIYFSYDVKMKEKGDIPEGYSVSREKKERFSLILESASTNQTSMYLCASSLSGSTDTQYFGPGTRLTVL.

V usage is TRBV5-4 and J usage is TRBJ2-7, with D possibly matching TRBD2 (6 bases). This CDR3 is built from 13 residues. The germline V gene has CDR1 SGHNT and CDR2 YYREEE (reference sequence). V lost 4 bases and J lost 7, with 15 bases in between. As DNA, the CDR3 is TGTGCCAGCAGCCCTCGGGGGACGGGGGAGCAGTACTTC. Its translation is CASSPRGTGEQYF.

The CDR3 spells CASIRGRSPDTQYF. CDR3 in DNA: TGTGCCAGCATTCGTGGGAGAAGTCCAGATACGCAGTATTTT. The rearrangement uses TRBV2 and TRBJ2-3, with D maybe TRBD2 (5 bases). CDR1 and CDR2 (germline): SNHLY, FYNNEI. V was pared by 7 bases and J by 4 bases, with 15 bases between. The CDR3 spans 14 residues.

The rearrangement uses TRBV5-4 and TRBJ1-4, with D possibly TRBD1 on 5 matching bases. V was clipped by 9 bases and J by 0 bases, with 18 bases between them. In germline, CDR1 is SGHNT, CDR2 YYREEE (reference sequence). The CDR3 loop spans 16 amino acids. The CDR3 DNA follows: TGTGCCACCTGCGGGGGGGGGTACCCAACTAATGAAAAACTGTTTTTT. Protein: CATCGGGYPTNEKLFF.